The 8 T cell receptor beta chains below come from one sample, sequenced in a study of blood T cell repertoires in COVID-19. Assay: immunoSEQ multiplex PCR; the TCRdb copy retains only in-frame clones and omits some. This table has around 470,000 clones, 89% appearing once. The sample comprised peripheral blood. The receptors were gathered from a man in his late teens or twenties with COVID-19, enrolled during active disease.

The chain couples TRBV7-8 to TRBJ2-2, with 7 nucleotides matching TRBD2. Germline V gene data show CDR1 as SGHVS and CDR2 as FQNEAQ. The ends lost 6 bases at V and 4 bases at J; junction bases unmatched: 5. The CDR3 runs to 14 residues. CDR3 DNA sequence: TGTGCCAGCAGACTTAGCGGGCTCACCGGGGAGCTGTTTTTT. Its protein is CASRLSGLTGELFF.

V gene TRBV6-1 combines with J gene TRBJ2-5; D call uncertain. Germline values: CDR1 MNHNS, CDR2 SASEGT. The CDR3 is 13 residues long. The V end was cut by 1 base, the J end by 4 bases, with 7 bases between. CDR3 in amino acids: CASSEGRVETQYF. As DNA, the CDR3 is TGTGCCAGCAGTGAAGGCCGGGTAGAGACCCAGTACTTC.

In DNA, the CDR3 is TGTGCCAGCAGTTTATCCCCCTTAGACGGGAGTAAATATGAGCAGTTCTTC. It specifies CASSLSPLDGSKYEQFF. The chain carries TRBV27 and TRBJ2-1; D may be TRBD2 (6 bases). This CDR3 has 17 residues. Germline-derived CDR1 and CDR2 are MNHEY and SMNVEV (reference sequence). Trimming removed 0 bases at V and 8 bases at J, with 20 bases between.

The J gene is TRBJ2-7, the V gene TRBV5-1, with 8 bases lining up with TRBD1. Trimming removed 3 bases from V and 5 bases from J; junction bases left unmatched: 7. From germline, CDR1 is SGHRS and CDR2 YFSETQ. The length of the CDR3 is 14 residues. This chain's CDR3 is CASSSVPTGDEQYF. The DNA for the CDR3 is TGCGCCAGCAGCTCCGTGCCGACAGGGGACGAGCAGTACTTC.

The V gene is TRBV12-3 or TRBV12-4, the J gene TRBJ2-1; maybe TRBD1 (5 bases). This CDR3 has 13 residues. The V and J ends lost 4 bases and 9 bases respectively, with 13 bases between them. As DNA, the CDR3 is TGTGCCAGCAGTTCGGCTGCAACAGGTGAGCAGTTCTTC. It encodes CASSSAATGEQFF.

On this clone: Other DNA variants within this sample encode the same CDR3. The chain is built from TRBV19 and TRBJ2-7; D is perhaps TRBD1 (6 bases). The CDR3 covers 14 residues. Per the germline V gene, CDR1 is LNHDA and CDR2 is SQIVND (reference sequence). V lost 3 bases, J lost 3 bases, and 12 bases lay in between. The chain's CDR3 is CASSIAQGSYEQYF. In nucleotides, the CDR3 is TGTGCCAGTAGTATTGCCCAGGGGAGCTACGAGCAGTACTTC.

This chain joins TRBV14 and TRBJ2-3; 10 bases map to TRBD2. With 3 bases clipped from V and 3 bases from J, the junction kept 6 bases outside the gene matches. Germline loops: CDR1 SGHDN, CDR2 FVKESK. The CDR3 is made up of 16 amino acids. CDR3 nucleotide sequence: TGTGCCAGCAGCCAGTTAGCGGGGGGAACGACAGATACGCAGTATTTT. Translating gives CASSQLAGGTTDTQYF.

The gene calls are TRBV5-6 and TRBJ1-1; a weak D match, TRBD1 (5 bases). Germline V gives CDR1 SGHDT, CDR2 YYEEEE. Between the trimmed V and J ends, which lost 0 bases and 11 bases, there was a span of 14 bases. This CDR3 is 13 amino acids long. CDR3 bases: TGTGCCAGCAGCTTGGACAGGTTCGGTGATGCTTTCTTT. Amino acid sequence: CASSLDRFGDAFF.